This record looks at one TCR beta chain sequence and its context. This sample is part of a study of blood T cell repertoires in COVID-19. As for the study in general: COVID-19 samples collected from the United States, Italy and Spain covered acute and convalescent phases. In each case, the material was cDNA or gDNA derived from T cells, B-cell-depleted T cells, or PBMCs.

Per the authors' pipeline: Nucleated cell number was recorded as an estimate derived from reference gene primer amplification. Sequencing used immunoSEQ multiplex PCR; TCRdb keeps in-frame clones, though not all of them. V, J and clone size were drawn from that table, and D and trimming were deduced from the DNA. The sample includes roughly 100,000 clones, less than 95% of them seen just once. The sample comprised peripheral blood. The receptor was isolated from a middle-aged man with acute or convalescent COVID-19.

The CDR3: CASSSQTSGGTYNEQFF. The CDR3 DNA follows: TGTGCCAGTAGTTCTCAGACTAGCGGGGGTACCTACAATGAGCAGTTCTTC. This chain links TRBV19 with TRBJ2-1; 12 bases line up with TRBD2. Germline V gene data show CDR1 as LNHDA and CDR2 as SQIVND (reference sequence). The CDR3 is 17 amino acids. V trimming: 5 bases; J trimming: 2 bases; junction bases outside the gene matches: 7.